These T cell receptor beta chains were read from a single sample in a study of Ad26.COV2.S vaccination and SARS-CoV-2 variants. The table came from immunoSEQ multiplex PCR; TCRdb's copy has only in-frame clones and leaves some out. The repertoire holds over 400,000 clones, with about 90% as singletons. The material was peripheral blood, obtained in a trial of Ad26.COV2.S vaccine versus placebo. Every receptor here comes from a person aged 18-65 years who received the Ad26.COV2.S COVID-19 vaccine or a placebo. Both conserved end residues are part of each CDR3. The order of the fields is D gene, V gene, clone size, J gene, CDR3 DNA, CDR3 protein. The D gene is left open where the match is weak. Size tells how often a clone was seen (once, few, many) or the class of an expanded clone, and some rows leave it out.

D gene: -; V gene: TRBV7-8; clone size: -; J gene: TRBJ2-5; CDR3 DNA: TGTGCCAGCAGCTACCCCGCGGGGACGACGGAGACCCAGTACTTC; CDR3 protein: CASSYPAGTTETQYF
D gene: -; V gene: TRBV4-1; clone size: -; J gene: TRBJ1-1; CDR3 DNA: TGCGCCAGCAGCCCCGGTACCCCGGGGCAGTGGAACACTGAAGCTTTCTTT; CDR3 protein: CASSPGTPGQWNTEAFF
D gene: -; V gene: TRBV7-9; clone size: medium-sized; J gene: TRBJ2-7; CDR3 DNA: TGTGCCAGCAGATCAATTCGGGGGAGAAAACACTACGAGCAGTACTTC; CDR3 protein: CASRSIRGRKHYEQYF
D gene: -; V gene: TRBV6-2/TRBV6-3; clone size: -; J gene: TRBJ2-3; CDR3 DNA: TGTGCCAGCAGTTATGTAGGGGGGCCCACAGATACGCAGTATTTT; CDR3 protein: CASSYVGGPTDTQYF
D gene: TRBD1; V gene: TRBV5-6; clone size: -; J gene: TRBJ2-7; CDR3 DNA: TGTGCCAGCAGCTTGCGATTAACAGGGGGCCACGAGCAGTACTTC; CDR3 protein: CASSLRLTGGHEQYF
D gene: -; V gene: TRBV29-1; clone size: -; J gene: TRBJ1-1; CDR3 DNA: TGCAGCGTTGACATGACAGCAGGAGTTGAAGCTTTCTTT; CDR3 protein: CSVDMTAGVEAFF
D gene: -; V gene: TRBV28; clone size: -; J gene: TRBJ1-2; CDR3 DNA: TGTGCCAGCCGACAGAGTAACTATGGCTACACCTTC; CDR3 protein: CASRQSNYGYTF
D gene: -; V gene: TRBV3-1/TRBV3-2; clone size: -; J gene: TRBJ2-1; CDR3 DNA: TGTGCCAGCAGCCAAGCGGTGGCCTTACGGGTTGCCTCCTACAATGAGCAGTTCTTC; CDR3 protein: CASSQAVALRVASYNEQFF
D gene: -; V gene: TRBV19; clone size: -; J gene: TRBJ1-6; CDR3 DNA: TGTGCCAGTAGTATATCCAGGGTTTCACCCCTCCACTTT; CDR3 protein: CASSISRVSPLHF
D gene: TRBD1; V gene: TRBV2; clone size: -; J gene: TRBJ2-2; CDR3 DNA: TGTGCCAGCAGTCTATTCCGGGGACAGGGGATCACCGGGGAGCTGTTTTTT; CDR3 protein: CASSLFRGQGITGELFF
D gene: -; V gene: TRBV7-2; clone size: -; J gene: TRBJ2-5; CDR3 DNA: TGTGCCAGCAGCTTAGCAGGGGCCCGAGAGACCCAGTACTTC; CDR3 protein: CASSLAGARETQYF
D gene: TRBD1; V gene: TRBV6-6; clone size: -; J gene: TRBJ1-6; CDR3 DNA: TGTGCCAGCAGTCCGCCCGGGACAGGACTTTATAATTCACCCCTCCACTTT; CDR3 protein: CASSPPGTGLYNSPLHF
D gene: TRBD1; V gene: TRBV7-2; clone size: -; J gene: TRBJ2-1; CDR3 DNA: TGTGCCAGCAGATCCGGGACAGGGTACAATGAGCAGTTCTTC; CDR3 protein: CASRSGTGYNEQFF
D gene: -; V gene: TRBV5-4; clone size: -; J gene: TRBJ2-5; CDR3 DNA: TGTGCCAGCAGCTCATTACTACTACAAGAGACCCAGTACTTC; CDR3 protein: CASSSLLLQETQYF
D gene: -; V gene: TRBV18; clone size: -; J gene: TRBJ2-3; CDR3 DNA: TGTGCCAGCTCACCCTCGGGCACAGATACGCAGTATTTT; CDR3 protein: CASSPSGTDTQYF
D gene: -; V gene: TRBV27; clone size: -; J gene: TRBJ2-5; CDR3 DNA: TGTGCCAGCAGTTTATCTCACCCCGAGACCCAGTACTTC; CDR3 protein: CASSLSHPETQYF
D gene: TRBD2; V gene: TRBV6-1; clone size: -; J gene: TRBJ2-1; CDR3 DNA: TGTGCCAGCAGTGCGACTAGCGGGGGGTCCTACAATGAGCAGTTCTTC; CDR3 protein: CASSATSGGSYNEQFF
D gene: -; V gene: TRBV6-2/TRBV6-3; clone size: -; J gene: TRBJ1-5; CDR3 DNA: TGTGCCAGCAGTTCGATGGCAGCGGGGTGGAATCAGCCCCAGCATTTT; CDR3 protein: CASSSMAAGWNQPQHF
D gene: TRBD1; V gene: TRBV2; clone size: -; J gene: TRBJ2-4; CDR3 DNA: TGTGCCAGCATTAGAGGACAGGGGGCCAAAAACATTCAGTACTTC; CDR3 protein: CASIRGQGAKNIQYF
D gene: -; V gene: TRBV2; clone size: -; J gene: TRBJ2-3; CDR3 DNA: TGTGCCAGCGCAGAAGGACAGTCGCAGTATTTT; CDR3 protein: CASAEGQSQYF
D gene: TRBD1; V gene: TRBV27; clone size: -; J gene: TRBJ1-1; CDR3 DNA: TGTGCCAGCAGTTTAATTGACAGGGAGACTGAAGCTTTCTTT; CDR3 protein: CASSLIDRETEAFF